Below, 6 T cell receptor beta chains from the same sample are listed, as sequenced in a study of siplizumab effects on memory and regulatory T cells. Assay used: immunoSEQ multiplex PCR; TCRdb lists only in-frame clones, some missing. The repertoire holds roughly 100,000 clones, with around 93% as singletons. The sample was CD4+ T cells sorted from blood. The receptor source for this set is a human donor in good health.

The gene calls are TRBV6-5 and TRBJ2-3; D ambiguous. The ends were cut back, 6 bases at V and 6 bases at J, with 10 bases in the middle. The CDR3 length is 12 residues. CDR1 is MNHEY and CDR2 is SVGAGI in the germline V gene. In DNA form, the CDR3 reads TGTGCCAGCAGGTCTGGGGTGGATACGCAGTATTTT. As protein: CASRSGVDTQYF.

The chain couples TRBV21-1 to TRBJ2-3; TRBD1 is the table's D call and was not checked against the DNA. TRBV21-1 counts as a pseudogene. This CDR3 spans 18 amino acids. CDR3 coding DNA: TGTGCCAGCAGCAAAGTGGTCCGGGACAGTATATACACAGATACGCAGTATTTT. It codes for CASSKVVRDSIYTDTQYF.

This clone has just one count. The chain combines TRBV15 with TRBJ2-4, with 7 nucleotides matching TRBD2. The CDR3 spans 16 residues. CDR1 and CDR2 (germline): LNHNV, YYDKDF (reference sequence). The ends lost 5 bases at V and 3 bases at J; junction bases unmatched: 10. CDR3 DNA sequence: TGTGCCACCAGCTCCGGACTAGACCTGGGCAAAAACATTCAGTACTTC. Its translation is CATSSGLDLGKNIQYF.

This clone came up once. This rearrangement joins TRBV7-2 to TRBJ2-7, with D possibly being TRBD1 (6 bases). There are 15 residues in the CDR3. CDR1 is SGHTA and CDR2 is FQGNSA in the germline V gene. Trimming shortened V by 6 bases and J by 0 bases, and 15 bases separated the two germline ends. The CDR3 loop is CASSTGQWSSYEQYF. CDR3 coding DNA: TGTGCCAGCAGTACCGGACAGTGGAGCTCCTACGAGCAGTACTTC.

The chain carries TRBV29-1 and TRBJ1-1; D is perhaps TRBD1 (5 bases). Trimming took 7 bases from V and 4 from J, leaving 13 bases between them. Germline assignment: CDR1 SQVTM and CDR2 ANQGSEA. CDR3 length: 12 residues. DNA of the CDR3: TGCAGCGGTTCGTCGGGGGGCACTGAAGCTTTCTTT. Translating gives CSGSSGGTEAFF. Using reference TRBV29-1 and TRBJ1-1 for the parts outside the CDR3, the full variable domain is SAVISQKPSRDICQRGTSLTIQCQVDSQVTMMFWYRQQPGQSLTLIATANQGSEATYESGFVIDKFPISRPNLTFSTLTVSNMSPEDSSIYLCSGSSGGTEAFFGQGTRLTVV.

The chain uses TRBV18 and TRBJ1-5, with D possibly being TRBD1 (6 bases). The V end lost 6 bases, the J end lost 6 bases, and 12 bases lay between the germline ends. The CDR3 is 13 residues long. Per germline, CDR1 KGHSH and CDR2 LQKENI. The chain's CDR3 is CASSGGRSQPQHF. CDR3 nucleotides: TGTGCCAGCTCTGGGGGGCGTAGTCAGCCCCAGCATTTT.